The sequence of this T cell receptor beta chain was determined in a study of T-cell reconstitution after alpha-beta-depleted transplantation in children. The CDR3 length is 14 residues. The germline gives CDR1 SGHTA, CDR2 FQGNSA. Trimming removed 3 bases at V and 2 bases at J, with 8 bases between. This clonotype was seen only a few times. Library preparation (for TCRbeta) was performed with unique molecular identifiers. Using its own MiXCR run on the PCR reads, TCRdb lists one record per CDR3 protein. This table holds roughly 300,000 distinct CDR3 sequences, about a tenth found once. This chain connects TRBV7-2 to TRBJ2-4; no clear D gene. The TCR comes from a human donor who donated a stem cell graft to a child with acute lymphoblastic leukemia. Sequences were derived from PBMCs from the stem cell graft donor, sampled from the stem cell graft. CDR3 DNA: TGTGCCAGCAGCTTGAGTATATCCAAAAACATTCAGTACTTC. Translation: CASSLSISKNIQYF.